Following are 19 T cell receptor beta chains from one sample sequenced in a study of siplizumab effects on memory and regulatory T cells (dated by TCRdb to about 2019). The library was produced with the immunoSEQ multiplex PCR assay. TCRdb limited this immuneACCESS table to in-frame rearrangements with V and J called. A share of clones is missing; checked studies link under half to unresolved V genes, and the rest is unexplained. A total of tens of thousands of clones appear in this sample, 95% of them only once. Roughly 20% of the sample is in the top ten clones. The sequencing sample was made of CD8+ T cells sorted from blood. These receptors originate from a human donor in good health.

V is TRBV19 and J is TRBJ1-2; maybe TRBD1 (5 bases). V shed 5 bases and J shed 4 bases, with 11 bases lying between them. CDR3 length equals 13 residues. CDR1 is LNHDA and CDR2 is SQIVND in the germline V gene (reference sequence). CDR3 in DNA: TGTGCCAGTAGTTTCGGGACGGTCTATGGCTACACCTTC. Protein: CASSFGTVYGYTF.

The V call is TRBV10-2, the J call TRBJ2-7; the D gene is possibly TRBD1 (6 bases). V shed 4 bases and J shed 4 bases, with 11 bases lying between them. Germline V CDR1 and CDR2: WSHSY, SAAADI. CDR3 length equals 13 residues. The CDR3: CASSAGAGYEQYF. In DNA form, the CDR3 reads TGCGCCAGCAGTGCAGGGGCGGGTTACGAGCAGTACTTC.

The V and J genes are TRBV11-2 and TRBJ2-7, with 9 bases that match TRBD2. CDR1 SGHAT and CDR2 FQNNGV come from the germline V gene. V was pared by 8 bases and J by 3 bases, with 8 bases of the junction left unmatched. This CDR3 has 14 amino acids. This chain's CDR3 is CASGTGTSIYEQYF. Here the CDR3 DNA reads TGTGCCAGCGGGACCGGGACTAGCATCTACGAGCAGTACTTC.

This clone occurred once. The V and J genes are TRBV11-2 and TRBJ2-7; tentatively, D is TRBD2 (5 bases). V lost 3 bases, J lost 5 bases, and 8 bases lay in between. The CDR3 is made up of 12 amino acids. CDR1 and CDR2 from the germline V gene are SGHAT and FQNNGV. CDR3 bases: TGTGCCAGCAGCTTTACGGAGGACGAGCAGTACTTC. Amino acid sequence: CASSFTEDEQYF.

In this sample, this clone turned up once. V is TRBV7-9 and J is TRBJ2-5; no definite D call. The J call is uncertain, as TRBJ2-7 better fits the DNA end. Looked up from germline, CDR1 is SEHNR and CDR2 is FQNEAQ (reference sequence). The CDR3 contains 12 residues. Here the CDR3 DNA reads TGTGCCAGCAGCTTAGGGAGCTACGAGCAGTACTTC. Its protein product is CASSLGSYEQYF.

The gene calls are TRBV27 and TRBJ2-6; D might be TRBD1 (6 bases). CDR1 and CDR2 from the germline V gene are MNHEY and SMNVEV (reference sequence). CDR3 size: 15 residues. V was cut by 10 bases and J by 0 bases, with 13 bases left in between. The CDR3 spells CANHHRASGANVLTF. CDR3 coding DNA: TGTGCCAACCATCACAGGGCCTCTGGGGCCAACGTCCTGACTTTC.

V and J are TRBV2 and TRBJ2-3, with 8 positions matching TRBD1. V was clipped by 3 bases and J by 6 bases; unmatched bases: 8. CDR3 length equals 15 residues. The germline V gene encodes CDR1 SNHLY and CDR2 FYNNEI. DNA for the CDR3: TGTGCCAGCAGTGATTTGGCAGGGGGCGAGGATACGCAGTATTTT. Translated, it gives CASSDLAGGEDTQYF. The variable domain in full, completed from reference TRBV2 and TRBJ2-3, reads EPEVTQTPSHQVTQMGQEVILRCVPISNHLYFYWYRQILGQKVEFLVSFYNNEISEKSEIFDDQFSVERPDGSNFTLKIRSTKLEDSAMYFCASSDLAGGEDTQYFGPGTRLTVL.

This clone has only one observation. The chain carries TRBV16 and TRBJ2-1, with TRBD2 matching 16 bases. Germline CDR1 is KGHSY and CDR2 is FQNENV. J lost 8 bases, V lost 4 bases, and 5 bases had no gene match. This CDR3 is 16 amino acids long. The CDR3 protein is CASSPGTSGRADEQFF. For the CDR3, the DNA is TGTGCCAGCAGCCCCGGGACTAGCGGGAGGGCCGATGAGCAGTTCTTC.

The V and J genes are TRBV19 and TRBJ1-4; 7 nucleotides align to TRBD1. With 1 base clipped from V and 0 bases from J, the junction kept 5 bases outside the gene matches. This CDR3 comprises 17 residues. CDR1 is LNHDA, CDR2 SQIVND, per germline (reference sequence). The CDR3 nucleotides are TGTGCCAGTAGTATAGGATATGGGACAGCAACTAATGAAAAACTGTTTTTT. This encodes CASSIGYGTATNEKLFF.

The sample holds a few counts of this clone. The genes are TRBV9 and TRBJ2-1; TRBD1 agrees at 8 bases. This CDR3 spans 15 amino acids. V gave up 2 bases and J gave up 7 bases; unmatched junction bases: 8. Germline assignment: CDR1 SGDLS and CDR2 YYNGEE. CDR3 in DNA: TGTGCCAGCAGCGTCGCCGGACAGGGATCAAATGAGCAGTTCTTC. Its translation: CASSVAGQGSNEQFF.

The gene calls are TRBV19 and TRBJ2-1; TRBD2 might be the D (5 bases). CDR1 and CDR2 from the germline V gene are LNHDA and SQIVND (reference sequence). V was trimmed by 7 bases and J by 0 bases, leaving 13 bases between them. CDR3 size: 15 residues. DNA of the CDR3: TGTGCCAGTAAAGCAAGCGGAAGCTCCTACAATGAGCAGTTCTTC. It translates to CASKASGSSYNEQFF.

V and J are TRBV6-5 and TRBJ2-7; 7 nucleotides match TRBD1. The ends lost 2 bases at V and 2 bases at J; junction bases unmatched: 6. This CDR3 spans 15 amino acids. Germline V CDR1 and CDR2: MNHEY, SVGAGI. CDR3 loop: CASSYTWTGPYEQYF. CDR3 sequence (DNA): TGTGCCAGCAGTTACACCTGGACAGGTCCCTACGAGCAGTACTTC.

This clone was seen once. This CDR3 is CSVEDKGLSGNTIYF. The DNA of the CDR3 is TGCAGCGTGGAGGATAAGGGACTCTCTGGAAACACCATATATTTT. V usage is TRBV29-1 and J usage is TRBJ1-3; weak D call: TRBD1 (5 bases). With 6 bases removed from V and 0 bases from J, the gap between germline ends came to 15 bases. The CDR3 runs to 15 residues. Germline V gives CDR1 SQVTM, CDR2 ANQGSEA.

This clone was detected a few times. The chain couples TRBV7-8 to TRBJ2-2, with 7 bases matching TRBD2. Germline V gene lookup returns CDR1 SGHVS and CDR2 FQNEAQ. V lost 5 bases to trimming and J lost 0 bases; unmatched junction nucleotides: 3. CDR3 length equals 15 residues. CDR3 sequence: CASSPSGANTGELFF. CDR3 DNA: TGTGCCAGCAGCCCTAGCGGAGCGAACACCGGGGAGCTGTTTTTT.

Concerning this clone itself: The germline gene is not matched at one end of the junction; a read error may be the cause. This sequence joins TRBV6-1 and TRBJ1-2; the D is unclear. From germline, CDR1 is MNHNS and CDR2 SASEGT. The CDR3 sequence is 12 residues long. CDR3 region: CASREGGYGYTF. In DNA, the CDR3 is TGTGCCAGCAGAGAAGGTGGCTATGGCTACACCTTC.

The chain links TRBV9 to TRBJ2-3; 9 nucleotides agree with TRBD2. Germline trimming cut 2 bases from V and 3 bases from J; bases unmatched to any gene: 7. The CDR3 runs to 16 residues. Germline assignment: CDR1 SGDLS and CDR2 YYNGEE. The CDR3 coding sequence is TGTGCCAGCAGCGTTGGTAGCGGGAGTTATACAGATACGCAGTATTTT. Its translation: CASSVGSGSYTDTQYF.

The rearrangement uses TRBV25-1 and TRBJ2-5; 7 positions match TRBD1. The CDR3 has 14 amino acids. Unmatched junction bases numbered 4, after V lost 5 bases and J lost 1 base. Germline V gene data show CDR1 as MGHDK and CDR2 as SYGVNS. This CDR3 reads CASSIRTGQETQYF. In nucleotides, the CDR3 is TGTGCCAGCAGTATCAGGACAGGCCAAGAGACCCAGTACTTC.

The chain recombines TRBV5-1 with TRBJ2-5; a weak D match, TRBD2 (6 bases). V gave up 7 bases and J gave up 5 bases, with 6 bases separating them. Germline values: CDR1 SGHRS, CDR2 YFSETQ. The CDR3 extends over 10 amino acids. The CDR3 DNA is TGCGCCAGCGGGGGGGAGACCCAGTACTTC. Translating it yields CASGGETQYF.

CDR3 DNA sequence: TGTGCCAGCAGCCAAGAACGTAGTTCCTACGAGCAGTACTTC. Translation gives CASSQERSSYEQYF. This chain links TRBV4-2 with TRBJ2-7; D not certain. The CDR3 has 14 amino acids. Trimming took 0 bases from V and 1 from J, leaving 7 bases between them. The germline CDR1 and CDR2 sequences are LGHNA and YNFKEQ.